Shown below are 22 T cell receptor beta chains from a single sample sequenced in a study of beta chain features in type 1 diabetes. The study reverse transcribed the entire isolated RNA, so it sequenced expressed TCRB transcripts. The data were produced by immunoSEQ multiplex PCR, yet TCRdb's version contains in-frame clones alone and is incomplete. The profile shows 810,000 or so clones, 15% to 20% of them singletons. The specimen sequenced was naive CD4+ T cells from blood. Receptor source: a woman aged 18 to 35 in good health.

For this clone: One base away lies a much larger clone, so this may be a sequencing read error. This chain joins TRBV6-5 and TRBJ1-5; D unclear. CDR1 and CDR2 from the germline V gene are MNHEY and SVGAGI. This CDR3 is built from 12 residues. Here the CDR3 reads CAISESGQPQHF. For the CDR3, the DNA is TGTGCCATCAGTGAGTCGGGTCAGCCCCAGCATTTT.

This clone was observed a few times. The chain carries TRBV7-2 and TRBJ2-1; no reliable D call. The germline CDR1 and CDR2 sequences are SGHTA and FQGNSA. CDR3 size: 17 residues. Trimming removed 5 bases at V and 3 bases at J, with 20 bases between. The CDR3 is CASSPGPLAYNYNEQFF. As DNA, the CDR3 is TGTGCCAGCAGCCCAGGCCCACTCGCTTATAACTACAATGAGCAGTTCTTC.

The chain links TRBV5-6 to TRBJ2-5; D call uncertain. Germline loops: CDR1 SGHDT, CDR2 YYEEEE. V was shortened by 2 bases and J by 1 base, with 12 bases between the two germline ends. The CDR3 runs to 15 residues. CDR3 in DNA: TGTGCCAGCAGCTTAGGACGGATAGCCCAAGAGACCCAGTACTTC. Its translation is CASSLGRIAQETQYF.

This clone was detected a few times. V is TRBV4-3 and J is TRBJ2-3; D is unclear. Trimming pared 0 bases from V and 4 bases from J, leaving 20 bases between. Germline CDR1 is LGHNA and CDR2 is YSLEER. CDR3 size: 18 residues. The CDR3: CASSQDSGFGRSPDTQYF. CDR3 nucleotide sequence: TGCGCCAGCAGCCAAGACAGTGGTTTCGGACGATCCCCAGATACGCAGTATTTT.

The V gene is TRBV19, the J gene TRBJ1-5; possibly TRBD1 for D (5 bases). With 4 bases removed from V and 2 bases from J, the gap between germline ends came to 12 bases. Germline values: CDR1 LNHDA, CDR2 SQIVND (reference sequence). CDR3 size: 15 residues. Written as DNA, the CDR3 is TGTGCCAGTAGTACTAACCGGGGGGGCAATCAGCCCCAGCATTTT. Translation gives CASSTNRGGNQPQHF.

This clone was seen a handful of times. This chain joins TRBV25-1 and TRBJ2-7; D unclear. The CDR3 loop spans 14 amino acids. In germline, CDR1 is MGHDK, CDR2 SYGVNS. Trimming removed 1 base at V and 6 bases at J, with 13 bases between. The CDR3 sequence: CASSESADIGEQYF. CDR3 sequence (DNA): TGTGCCAGCAGTGAATCCGCAGACATAGGCGAGCAGTACTTC.

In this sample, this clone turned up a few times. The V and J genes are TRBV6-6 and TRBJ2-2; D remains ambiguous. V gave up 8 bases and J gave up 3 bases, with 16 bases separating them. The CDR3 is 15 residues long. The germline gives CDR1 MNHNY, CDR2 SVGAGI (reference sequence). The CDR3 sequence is CASSTSATHTGELFF. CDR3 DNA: TGTGCCAGCTCCACAAGCGCTACTCACACCGGGGAGCTGTTTTTT.

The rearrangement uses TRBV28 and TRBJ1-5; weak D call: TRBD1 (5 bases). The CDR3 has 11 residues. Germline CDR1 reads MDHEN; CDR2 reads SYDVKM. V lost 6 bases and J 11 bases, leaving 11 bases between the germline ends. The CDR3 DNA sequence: TGTGCCAGCAGACGCTCCAGGGCCCAGCATTTT. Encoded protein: CASRRSRAQHF.

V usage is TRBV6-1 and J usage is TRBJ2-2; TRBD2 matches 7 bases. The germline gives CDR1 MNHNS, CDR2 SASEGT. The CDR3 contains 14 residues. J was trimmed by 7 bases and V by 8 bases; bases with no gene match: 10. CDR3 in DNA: TGTGCCAGCCCAGCGGGAAACCGACTCGGGGAGCTGTTTTTT. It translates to CASPAGNRLGELFF.

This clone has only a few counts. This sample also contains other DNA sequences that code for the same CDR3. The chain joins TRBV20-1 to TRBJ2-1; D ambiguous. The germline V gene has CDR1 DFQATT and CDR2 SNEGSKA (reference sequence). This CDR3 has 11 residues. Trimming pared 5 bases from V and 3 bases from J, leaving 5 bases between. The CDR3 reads CSAPRYNEQFF. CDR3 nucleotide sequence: TGCAGTGCTCCCCGCTACAATGAGCAGTTCTTC.

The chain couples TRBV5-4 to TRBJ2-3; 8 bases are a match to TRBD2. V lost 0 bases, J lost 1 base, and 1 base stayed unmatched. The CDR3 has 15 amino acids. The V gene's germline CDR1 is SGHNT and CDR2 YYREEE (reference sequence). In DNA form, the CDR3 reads TGTGCCAGCAGCTTGGCAGCGGGAGGCACAGATACGCAGTATTTT. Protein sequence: CASSLAAGGTDTQYF.

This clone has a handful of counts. In DNA form, the CDR3 reads TGTGCCAGCAGCCAGTGGTCCGGGCCCTACGAGCAGTACTTC. This codes for CASSQWSGPYEQYF. V usage is TRBV11-2 and J usage is TRBJ2-7; D unresolved. There are 14 residues in the CDR3. Germline V gene sequence: CDR1 SGHAT, CDR2 FQNNGV. V lost 5 bases and J 2 bases, leaving 13 bases between the germline ends.

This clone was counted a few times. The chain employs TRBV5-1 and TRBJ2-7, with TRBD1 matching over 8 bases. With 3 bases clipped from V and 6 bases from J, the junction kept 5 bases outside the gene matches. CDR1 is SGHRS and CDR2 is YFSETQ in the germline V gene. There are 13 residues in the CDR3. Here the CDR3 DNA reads TGCGCCAGCAGCTCCGGGACAGGACGCGAGCAGTACTTC. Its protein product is CASSSGTGREQYF.

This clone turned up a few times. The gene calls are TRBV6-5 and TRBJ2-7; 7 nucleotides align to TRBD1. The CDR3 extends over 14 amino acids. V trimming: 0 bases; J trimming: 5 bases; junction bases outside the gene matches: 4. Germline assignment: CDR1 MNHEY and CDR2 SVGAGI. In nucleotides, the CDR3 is TGTGCCAGCAGTTACTCCGCGACAGGGAACGAGCAGTACTTC. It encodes CASSYSATGNEQYF.

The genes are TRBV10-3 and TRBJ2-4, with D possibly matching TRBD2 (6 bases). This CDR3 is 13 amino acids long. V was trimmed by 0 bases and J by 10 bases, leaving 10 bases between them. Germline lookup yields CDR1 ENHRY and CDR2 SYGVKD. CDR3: CAISESTSRIQYF. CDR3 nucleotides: TGTGCCATCAGTGAGTCTACTAGCCGGATTCAGTACTTC.

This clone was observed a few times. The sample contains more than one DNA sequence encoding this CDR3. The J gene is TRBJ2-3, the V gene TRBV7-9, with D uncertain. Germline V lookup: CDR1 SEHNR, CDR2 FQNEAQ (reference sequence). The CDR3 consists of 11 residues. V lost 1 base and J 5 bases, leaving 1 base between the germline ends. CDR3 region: CASSLVDTQYF. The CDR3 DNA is TGTGCCAGCAGCTTAGTAGATACGCAGTATTTT.

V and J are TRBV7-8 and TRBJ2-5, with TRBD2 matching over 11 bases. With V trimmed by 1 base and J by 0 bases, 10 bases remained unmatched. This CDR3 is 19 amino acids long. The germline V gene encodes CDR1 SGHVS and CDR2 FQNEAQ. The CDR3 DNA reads TGTGCCAGCAGCTTAGGAAGACTAGCGGGGCCGAGGCACCAAGAGACCCAGTACTTC. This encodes CASSLGRLAGPRHQETQYF.

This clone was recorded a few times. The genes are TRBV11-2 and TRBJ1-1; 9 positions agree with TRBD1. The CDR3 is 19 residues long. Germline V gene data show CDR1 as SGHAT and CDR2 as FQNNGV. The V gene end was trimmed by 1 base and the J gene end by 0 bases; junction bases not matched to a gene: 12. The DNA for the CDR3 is TGTGCCAGCAGCTTAGGTGGCCCCACAGGGGGCCGGATGAACACTGAAGCTTTCTTT. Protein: CASSLGGPTGGRMNTEAFF.

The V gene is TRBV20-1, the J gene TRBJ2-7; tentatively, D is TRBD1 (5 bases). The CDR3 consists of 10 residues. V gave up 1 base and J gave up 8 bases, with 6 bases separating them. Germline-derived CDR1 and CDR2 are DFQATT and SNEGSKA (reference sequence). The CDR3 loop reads CSARGGKQYF. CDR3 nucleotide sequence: TGCAGTGCTAGAGGGGGCAAGCAGTACTTC.

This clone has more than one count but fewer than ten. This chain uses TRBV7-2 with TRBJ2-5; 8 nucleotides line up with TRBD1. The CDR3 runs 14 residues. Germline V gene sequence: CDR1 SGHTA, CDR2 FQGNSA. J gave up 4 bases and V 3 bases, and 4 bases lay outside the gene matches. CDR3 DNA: TGTGCCAGCAGCTTTCAGGGGGCGCGAGAGACCCAGTACTTC. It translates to CASSFQGARETQYF.

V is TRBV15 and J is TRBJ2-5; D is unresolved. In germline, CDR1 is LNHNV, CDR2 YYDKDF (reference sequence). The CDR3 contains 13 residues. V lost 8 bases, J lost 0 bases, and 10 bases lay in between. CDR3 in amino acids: CATGIRYQETQYF. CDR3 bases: TGTGCCACCGGTATTCGGTACCAAGAGACCCAGTACTTC.

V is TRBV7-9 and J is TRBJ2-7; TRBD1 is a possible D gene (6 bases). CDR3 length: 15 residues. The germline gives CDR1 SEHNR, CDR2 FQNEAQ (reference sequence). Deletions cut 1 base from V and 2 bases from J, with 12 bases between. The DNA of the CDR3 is TGTGCCAGCAGCTTAGTCAGGGGTTCGGCCTACGAGCAGTACTTC. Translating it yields CASSLVRGSAYEQYF.